This T cell receptor (beta chain) appears in the sequencing data of a study of blood T cell repertoires in COVID-19. The overall study: Whether acute or convalescent, the COVID-19 samples came from the United States, Italy and Spain. T cells, B-cell-depleted T cells, or PBMCs provided the cDNA or gDNA that served as material.

Per the authors' pipeline: Estimation of nucleated cell counts relied on the amplification of reference gene primers. Assay used: immunoSEQ multiplex PCR; TCRdb lists only in-frame clones, some missing. The V and J calls and clone size are taken from that table; D and trimming were inferred from the DNA. The sample shows about 140,000 clones, about three quarters of them seen only once. The CDR3 covers 15 residues. Germline V gene data show CDR1 as MNHEY and CDR2 as SVGEGT. V lost 5 bases to trimming and J lost 5 bases; unmatched junction nucleotides: 8. Sample: peripheral blood. The chain has TRBV6-2 or TRBV6-3 and TRBJ1-5, with TRBD1 identical over 8 bases. The origin of this receptor is an elderly woman with active or convalescent COVID-19. DNA of the CDR3: TGTGCCAGCAGTGTACAGGGGGGGGTTTATCAGCCCCAGCATTTT. Its protein is CASSVQGGVYQPQHF.